This T cell receptor beta chain came from a study of OX40 agonist ivuxolimab in advanced cancers. Assay used: immunoSEQ multiplex PCR; TCRdb lists only in-frame clones, some missing. Of some 70,000 clones listed, roughly four fifths were seen once; the top ten hold 2% to 2.5%. Germline CDR1 and CDR2: SEHNR and FQNEAQ (reference sequence). The CDR3 runs to 15 residues. V was shortened by 3 bases and J by 5 bases, with 14 bases between the two germline ends. The specimen comprised CD4+ or CD8+ T cells sorted from blood, sampled in a trial of the OX40 agonist ivuxolimab. This chain links TRBV7-9 with TRBJ1-5; a possible D gene is TRBD1 (6 bases). The clonotype originates from an adult with an advanced solid tumor such as melanoma, head and neck, liver or kidney cancer. The CDR3 loop reads CASSLGTGPYQPQHF. The CDR3 DNA reads TGTGCCAGCAGCTTGGGTACAGGGCCTTATCAGCCCCAGCATTTT.